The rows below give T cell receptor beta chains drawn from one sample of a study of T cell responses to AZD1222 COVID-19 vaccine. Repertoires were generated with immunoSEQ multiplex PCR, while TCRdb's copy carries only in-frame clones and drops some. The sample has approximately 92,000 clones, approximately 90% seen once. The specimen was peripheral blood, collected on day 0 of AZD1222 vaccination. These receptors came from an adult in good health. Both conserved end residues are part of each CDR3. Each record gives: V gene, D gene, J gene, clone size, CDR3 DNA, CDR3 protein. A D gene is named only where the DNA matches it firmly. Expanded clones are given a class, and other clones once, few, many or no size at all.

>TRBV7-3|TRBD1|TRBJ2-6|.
TGTGCCAGCAGCTTTCCCCCGGGACAGGGGGCATCTGGGGCCAACGTCCTGACTTTC
CASSFPPGQGASGANVLTF
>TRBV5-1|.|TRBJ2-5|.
TGCGCCAGCAGCTTGGGAGGGATAAGCTCAGAGACCCAGTACTTC
CASSLGGISSETQYF
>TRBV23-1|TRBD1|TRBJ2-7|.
TGCGCCAGCAGTCAATCTTACAGGGGGTGCAACGAGCAGTACTTC
CASSQSYRGCNEQYF
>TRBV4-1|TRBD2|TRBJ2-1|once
TGCGCCAGCAGCCACGGGAGGGTACGGGACAATGAGCAGTTCTTC
CASSHGRVRDNEQFF
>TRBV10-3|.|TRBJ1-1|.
TGTGCCATCAGTTTTCAGGGCTTAGGGAACACTGAAGCTTTCTTT
CAISFQGLGNTEAFF
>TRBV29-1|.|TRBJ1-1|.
TGCAGCGTTGGTCCCAGTAACACTGAAGCTTTCTTT
CSVGPSNTEAFF
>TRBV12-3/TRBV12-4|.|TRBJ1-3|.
TGTGCCAGCAGTTTAGATTATGGAAACACCATATATTTT
CASSLDYGNTIYF
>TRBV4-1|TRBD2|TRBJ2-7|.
TGCGCCAGCAGCCTTCCCGGGGGGACCTACGAGCAGTACTTC
CASSLPGGTYEQYF
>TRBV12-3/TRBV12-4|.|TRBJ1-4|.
TGTGCCAGCACCGACTTCGTGGGGCAGAAACTGTTTTTT
CASTDFVGQKLFF
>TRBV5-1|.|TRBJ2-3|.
TGCGCCAGCGGATTGGACAGTCACACAGATACGCAGTATTTT
CASGLDSHTDTQYF
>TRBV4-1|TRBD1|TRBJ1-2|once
TGCGCCAGCAGCACCCCCGGACAGGGTGCCTATGGCTACACCTTC
CASSTPGQGAYGYTF
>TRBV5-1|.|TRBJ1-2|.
TGCGCCAGCGGGGGCCCAGGGGCTAACTATGGCTACACCTTC
CASGGPGANYGYTF
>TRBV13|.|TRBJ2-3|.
TGTGCCAGCAGCTTACTGGGGGATACGCAGTATTTT
CASSLLGDTQYF
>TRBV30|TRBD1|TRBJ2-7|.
TGTGCCTGGGTAGACTCCGGGACAGGGATCTACGAGCAGTACTTC
CAWVDSGTGIYEQYF
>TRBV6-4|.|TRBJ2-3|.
TGTGCCAGCAGTGACTCAGCCGGCGATACGCAGTATTTT
CASSDSAGDTQYF
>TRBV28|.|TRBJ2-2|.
TGTGCCAGCAGTTTGATGACAGCGAACACCGGGGAGCTGTTTTTT
CASSLMTANTGELFF
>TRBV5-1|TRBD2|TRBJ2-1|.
TGCGCCAGCAGCTCGGGACTAGGGTGGGATGAGCAGTTCTTC
CASSSGLGWDEQFF
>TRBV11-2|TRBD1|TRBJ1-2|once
TGTGCCAGCAGCTTAGACAGGGGGGGCTACACCTTC
CASSLDRGGYTF
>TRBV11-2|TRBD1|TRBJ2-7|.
TGTGCCAGCAGCCCCAGGACAGGGACCACCACCTACGAGCAGTACTTC
CASSPRTGTTTYEQYF
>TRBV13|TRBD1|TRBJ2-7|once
TGTGCCAGCAGCACCCGACAGGGCCTCCCCTCCTACGAGCAGTACTTC
CASSTRQGLPSYEQYF
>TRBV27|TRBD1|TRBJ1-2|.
TGTGCCAGCAGTTCCGACAGGGGGCTGGGAGGCTACACCTTC
CASSSDRGLGGYTF
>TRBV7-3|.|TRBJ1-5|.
TGTGCCAGCAGCTTATCGTTCGCCCAGGGCGAGAGCAATCAGCCCCAGCATTTT
CASSLSFAQGESNQPQHF
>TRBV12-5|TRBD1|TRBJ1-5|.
TGTGCTAGTGGTTTGGCCCAAGGGGCCCAGGGGGCAAATCAGCCCCAGCATTTT
CASGLAQGAQGANQPQHF
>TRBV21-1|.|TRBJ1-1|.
TGTGCCAGCAGCAAACCCCACAGGGAGGGTAATGGGGACACTGAAGCTTTCTTT
CASSKPHREGNGDTEAFF
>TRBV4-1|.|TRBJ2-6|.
TGCGCCAGCAGCCAACAGGGTTCTGGGGCCAACGTCCTGACTTTC
CASSQQGSGANVLTF